These 4 T cell receptor beta chains share one sample of origin, sequenced in a study of regulatory T cells in long-lasting Graves disease. CDR3 regions were amplified by Arm-PCR using iRepertoire HTBI primers to build TCR beta libraries. One entry per CDR3 protein, called by TCRdb with MiXCR from the multiplex PCR reads. This repertoire shows about 470,000 distinct CDR3 sequences, roughly a fifth found once; its top ten account for approximately 6.4%. Documented time point: persistent/refractory GD, antithyroid drugs over 5 years with positive TRAb. TCR sequences were obtained from RNA taken from PBMCs. Sequencing used peripheral blood mononuclear cells (PBMCs), obtained when the disease was refractory, from a patient treated with antithyroid drugs. These receptors came from a female donor with Graves disease.

The sample holds a few counts of this clonotype. This chain connects TRBV7-8 to TRBJ2-7; D may correspond to TRBD1 or TRBD2 (6 bases each). The CDR3 contains 14 residues. The germline V gene encodes CDR1 SGHVS and CDR2 FQNEAQ. V was trimmed by 5 bases and J by 2 bases, leaving 13 bases between them. CDR3 protein: CASSPEGGAYEQYF. CDR3 nucleotides: TGTGCCAGCAGCCCCGAGGGGGGAGCCTACGAGCAGTACTTC.

The chain has TRBV20-1 and TRBJ1-5; D possibly corresponds to TRBD1 (5 bases). The CDR3 spans 13 residues. The V and J ends lost 6 bases and 5 bases respectively, with 14 bases between them. Germline loops: CDR1 DFQATT, CDR2 SNEGSKA (reference sequence). The CDR3 sequence: CSARTGRDQPQHF. The CDR3 DNA reads as TGCAGTGCCCGGACCGGCAGGGATCAGCCCCAGCATTTT.

Many counts were recorded for this clonotype. The chain joins TRBV7-2 to TRBJ1-1; D is perhaps TRBD1 (6 bases). In germline, CDR1 is SGHTA, CDR2 FQGNSA. V was pared by 5 bases and J by 0 bases, with 13 bases between. This CDR3 is built from 15 residues. The CDR3 protein is CASSVDSYMNTEAFF. DNA of the CDR3: TGTGCCAGCAGCGTGGACAGTTACATGAACACTGAAGCTTTCTTT.

Points on this clonotype: The junction and the germline gene differ at one end; a read error may be behind it. The V and J genes are TRBV4-1 and TRBJ1-5; TRBD1 is a possible D gene (6 bases). This CDR3 region has 16 residues. CDR1 and CDR2 (germline): MGHRA, YSYEKL. CDR3 loop: CASSQRQWTDSQPQHF. For the CDR3, the DNA is TGTGCCAGCAGCCAACGACAGTGGACAGATTCGCAGCCCCAGCATTTT.